Following are 32 T cell receptor beta chains from one sample sequenced in a study of regulatory T cells in long-lasting Graves disease (dated by TCRdb to about 2021). The sample's time point label is to be understood as: newly diagnosed GD, antithyroid drugs for less than 3 months. For both TCR sequencing and RNA sequencing, RNA was extracted from PBMCs using TRIzol. The method was multiplex PCR. The sequencing machine was an Illumina HiSeq 4000. CDR3 regions were amplified by Arm-PCR with iRepertoire HTBI primers to construct TCR beta libraries. TCRdb reworked the public reads: Q25 trimming with fastp, MiXCR clone assembly, productive beta chains retained. Every distinct CDR3 protein forms one entry, paired with its most common genes and DNA. For this sample there are around 400,000 distinct CDR3 sequences; 12% appear just once. The ten largest clones add up to around 18% of the sample. Separately, the same data were catalogued under a study of T cells in Graves' hyperthyroidism and ophthalmopathy.

Sequencing used peripheral blood mononuclear cells (PBMCs), obtained at new diagnosis, from a patient treated with antithyroid drugs. These receptors were collected from a young woman with Graves disease. Donor details come from another sample of the same person, matched by shared clones.

This clonotype was found many times. The rearrangement joins TRBV20-1 to TRBJ2-3; D is possibly TRBD2 (5 bases). The V end lost 4 bases, the J end lost 5 bases, and 22 bases lay between the germline ends. Germline V CDR1 and CDR2: DFQATT, SNEGSKA (reference sequence). This CDR3 is built from 16 residues. CDR3 DNA: TGCAGTGCTATTACGGTGGGAATCTCCCGGGGAGATACGCAGTATTTT. Protein sequence: CSAITVGISRGDTQYF.

The chain employs TRBV12-5 and TRBJ2-5; D may match TRBD1 or TRBD2 (6 bases each). CDR3 length: 12 amino acids. Deletions cut 4 bases from V and 5 bases from J, with 8 bases between. CDR1 is LGHNT and CDR2 is FRNRAP in the germline V gene. This chain's CDR3 is CASGWGAETQYF. CDR3 bases: TGTGCTAGTGGTTGGGGGGCCGAGACCCAGTACTTC.

This clonotype was counted at least ten times. V and J are TRBV7-2 and TRBJ2-2; the D is unclear. V gave up 1 base and J gave up 7 bases, with 10 bases separating them. The germline V gene encodes CDR1 SGHTA and CDR2 FQGNSA. This CDR3 comprises 14 residues. CDR3 DNA: TGTGCCAGCAGCTTAGAGCCCGCTCGCGGGGAGCTGTTTTTT. Its protein product is CASSLEPARGELFF.

This clonotype came up a few times. The chain carries TRBV2 and TRBJ2-7; D perhaps matches TRBD2 (5 bases). Deletions cut 5 bases from V and 12 bases from J, with 20 bases between. Per germline, CDR1 SNHLY and CDR2 FYNNEI. This CDR3 is 13 amino acids long. The CDR3 DNA reads as TGTGCCAGCAGTTCCGCGTCCAAGGAACGGGGGTACGTC. Protein sequence: CASSSASKERGYV.

This clonotype has a handful of counts. V is TRBV6-2 or TRBV6-3 and J is TRBJ2-5, with TRBD2 identical over 10 bases. From germline, CDR1 is MNHEY and CDR2 SVGEGT. V trimming: 6 bases; J trimming: 5 bases; junction bases outside the gene matches: 6. The CDR3 spans 14 residues. As DNA, the CDR3 is TGTGCCAGCAGAGCGGGGGGGGGGGAGGAGACCCAGTACTTC. Translation gives CASRAGGGEETQYF.

The rearrangement links TRBV29-1 to TRBJ2-5; a weak D match, TRBD2 (5 bases). Per the germline V gene, CDR1 is SQVTM and CDR2 is ANQGSEA. The germline V and J ends were trimmed by 7 bases and 7 bases, with 19 bases remaining between them. The CDR3 covers 13 residues. The CDR3 nucleotides are TGCAGCGCCCGAGCTGCCGGGGTAGGGACCCAGTACTTC. Translation gives CSARAAGVGTQYF.

About this clonotype: Being one base from a much bigger clone, this may be a read error. V is TRBV6-1 and J is TRBJ1-3, with D perhaps matching TRBD1 (6 bases). In germline, CDR1 is MNHNS, CDR2 SASEGT. Trimming left V 5 bases short and J 2 bases short, with 16 bases between. The length of the CDR3 is 16 residues. CDR3 in amino acids: CASSHAQGGPGNTIYF. The CDR3 nucleotides are TGTGCCAGCAGTCACGCTCAAGGGGGACCTGGAAACACCATATATTTT.

This clonotype was counted a few times. The rearrangement joins TRBV6-1 to TRBJ1-2; D unclear. The germline CDR1 and CDR2 sequences are MNHNS and SASEGT. Trimming pared 5 bases from V and 4 bases from J, leaving 17 bases between. This CDR3 region has 15 residues. The CDR3 is CASSPRMDIGYGYTF. The CDR3 region has the DNA TGTGCCAGCAGTCCCCGGATGGATATCGGCTATGGCTACACCTTC.

Note on this clonotype: With a far larger clone one base away, a read error is the likely cause. The chain uses TRBV7-2 and TRBJ1-1, with D perhaps matching TRBD1 (6 bases). CDR1 and CDR2 (germline): SGHTA, FQGNSA. The CDR3 sequence is 13 residues long. The CDR3 protein is CASSSRRGTETFF. In nucleotides, the CDR3 is TGTGCCAGCAGCTCACGCAGGGGAACTGAAACTTTCTTT.

This sequence joins TRBV24-1 and TRBJ2-1, with a possible D match to TRBD2 (6 bases). Trimming cost V 12 bases and J 4 bases, with 15 bases left between them. Germline V gives CDR1 KGHDR, CDR2 SFDVKD. The length of the CDR3 is 13 residues. The CDR3 bases are TGTGCCGCCGGCGGGACCGAATACAATGAGCAGTTCTTC. This sequence encodes CAAGGTEYNEQFF.

A word on this clonotype: It is likely a read error, because the conserved phenylalanine at the end of the CDR3 is missing. No DNA is shown, since the ends of the CDR3 on it are uncertain; the CDR3 is the one TCRdb lists. The gene calls are TRBV29-1 and TRBJ1-1. A total of 11 residues make up the CDR3, ends included. Germline V gives CDR1 SQVTM, CDR2 ANQGSEA. The CDR3 region is CSARRQLFTEL.

This clonotype was seen repeatedly, ten times or more. The chain recombines TRBV20-1 with TRBJ2-7; D remains unclear. There are 14 residues in the CDR3. Trimming took 6 bases from V and 0 from J, leaving 15 bases between them. CDR1 DFQATT and CDR2 SNEGSKA come from the germline V gene (reference sequence). CDR3 sequence: CSAHISRSSYEQYF. CDR3 nucleotide sequence: TGCAGTGCCCACATTAGTAGGAGCTCCTACGAGCAGTACTTC.

This clonotype was seen only a few times. This chain links TRBV18 with TRBJ2-2; D unresolved. The V end was cut by 4 bases, the J end by 2 bases, with 17 bases between. Per germline, CDR1 KGHSH and CDR2 LQKENI. This CDR3 region has 17 residues. In DNA, the CDR3 is TGTGCCAGCTCACTTGTACCACCGGGTTTCAACACCGGGGAGCTGTTTTTT. Translation: CASSLVPPGFNTGELFF.

This clonotype was observed a few times. The chain uses TRBV7-9 and TRBJ1-5; D is undetermined. Trimming took off 4 bases at V and 11 bases at J, with 18 bases between the two ends. In germline, CDR1 is SEHNR, CDR2 FQNEAQ (reference sequence). This CDR3 has 14 residues. The CDR3 region has the DNA TGTGCCAGCAGCTCCTCTAGTAATCCTTCAGCCCAGCATTTT. This gives the protein CASSSSSNPSAQHF.

A note on this clonotype: A much larger clone lies a single base off, so this may be a read error. This chain uses TRBV11-2 with TRBJ2-7; TRBD2 agrees at 7 bases. The better agreement between TRBJ2-1 and the DNA end casts doubt on the J call. CDR1 is SGHAT, CDR2 FQNNGV, per germline. The CDR3 sequence is 12 residues long. The CDR3, as DNA: TGTGCCAGCAGCCGGAGCGGGGTGGAGCAGTTCTTC. Amino acids: CASSRSGVEQFF.

There are many counts of this clonotype. The chain joins TRBV11-1 to TRBJ2-5; D remains unclear. Trimming pared 4 bases from V and 5 bases from J, leaving 17 bases between. This CDR3 has 15 amino acids. Per the germline V gene, CDR1 is SGHAT and CDR2 is FQDESV (reference sequence). This chain's CDR3 is CASSSPGSLWETQYF. The CDR3 DNA reads as TGTGCCAGCAGCTCCCCCGGTAGCTTATGGGAGACCCAGTACTTC.

The chain employs TRBV7-9 and TRBJ1-4, with D perhaps TRBD1 (6 bases). Germline values: CDR1 SEHNR, CDR2 FQNEAQ (reference sequence). There are 18 residues in the CDR3. Trimming cost V 5 bases and J 7 bases, with 26 bases left between them. CDR3 loop: CASSPTTGFRVSPEKLFF. In DNA form, the CDR3 reads TGTGCCAGCAGCCCCACGACAGGCTTTCGAGTCTCGCCTGAAAAACTGTTTTTT.

This clonotype appeared many times. The chain employs TRBV11-2 and TRBJ2-7; D not resolved. Germline lookup yields CDR1 SGHAT and CDR2 FQNNGV. The ends were cut back, 4 bases at V and 3 bases at J, with 10 bases in the middle. The CDR3 is 13 residues long. The CDR3 region has the DNA TGTGCCAGCAGCTCCTGGCCGTACTACGAGCAGTACTTC. Translating it yields CASSSWPYYEQYF. Full variable domain (outside the CDR3, taken from reference TRBV11-2 and TRBJ2-7): EAGVAQSPRYKIIEKRQSVAFWCNPISGHATLYWYQQILGQGPKLLIQFQNNGVVDDSQLPKDRFSAERLKGVDSTLKIQPAKLEDSAVYLCASSSWPYYEQYFGPGTRLTVT.

As to this clonotype: Germline is not matched at one junction end, which may reflect a read error. The chain couples TRBV14 to TRBJ2-1; TRBD2 matches at 15 bases. The CDR3 has 16 residues. Germline V gene sequence: CDR1 SGHDN, CDR2 FVKESK. CDR3 sequence: CASSQGLAGGYNEQFF. The CDR3 DNA sequence: TGCGCCAGCAGCCAAGGACTAGCGGGAGGGTACAATGAGCAGTTCTTC.

This clonotype appeared many times. V gene TRBV5-6 combines with J gene TRBJ2-1; a weak D match, TRBD2 (6 bases). V was shortened by 5 bases and J by 8 bases, with 8 bases between the two germline ends. This CDR3 has 11 amino acids. Germline loops: CDR1 SGHDT, CDR2 YYEEEE. DNA for the CDR3: TGTGCCAGCAGGCGGGACTATGAGCAGTTCTTC. Translation: CASRRDYEQFF.

This clonotype appeared a few times. V and J are TRBV24-1 and TRBJ2-2; the D gene is possibly TRBD1 (5 bases). Germline V gives CDR1 KGHDR, CDR2 SFDVKD. V was cut by 1 base and J by 4 bases, with 12 bases left in between. The CDR3 covers 16 residues. CDR3: CATSDFLGAGTGELFF. The CDR3 nucleotides read TGTGCCACCAGTGATTTCCTAGGGGCCGGCACCGGGGAGCTGTTTTTT.

The table lists this clonotype with a count of one. A much larger clonotype is one base distant, so this may be a read error. V usage is TRBV27 and J usage is TRBJ1-1; the D gene is possibly TRBD1 (6 bases). V dropped 4 bases and J dropped 5 bases, with 20 bases sitting between them. The germline gives CDR1 MNHEY, CDR2 SMNVEV (reference sequence). The CDR3 spans 16 residues. CDR3 nucleotides: TGTGCCAGCAGTTCTGGTTGGGGGACACCCGCTACTGAAGCTTTCTTT. Its protein product is CASSSGWGTPATEAFF.

This clonotype was seen ten or more times. The chain couples TRBV7-6 to TRBJ2-5; no clear D. Germline CDR1 and CDR2: SGHVS and FNYEAQ. Trimming cost V 4 bases and J 0 bases, with 12 bases left between them. This CDR3 is 15 amino acids long. The CDR3 DNA follows: TGTGCCAGCAGCTCGAGACGGCTAGACCAAGAGACCCAGTACTTC. As protein: CASSSRRLDQETQYF.

Of note for this clonotype: Because it lacks the conserved phenylalanine or tryptophan at the end, this CDR3 is likely a read error. It is unclear where the CDR3 begins or ends on the DNA, so no DNA is shown, and the CDR3 is as TCRdb lists it. The chain has TRBV7-3 and TRBJ2-1. The CDR3 totals 8 residues, both ends included. The germline V gene encodes CDR1 SGHTA and CDR2 FQGTGA. The CDR3 region is CASSLNLP.

This clonotype was observed at least ten times. This chain uses TRBV2 with TRBJ2-1; D not certain. Trimming shortened V by 3 bases and J by 12 bases, and 12 bases separated the two germline ends. The CDR3 totals 12 residues. Germline V gene data show CDR1 as SNHLY and CDR2 as FYNNEI. CDR3 residues: CASSDILDGQFF. The CDR3 coding sequence is TGTGCCAGCAGTGACATTCTAGACGGGCAGTTCTTC.

The V gene is TRBV28, the J gene TRBJ1-1; D is undetermined. The CDR3 length is 13 residues. Trimming removed 3 bases from V and 3 bases from J, with 8 bases in between. The V gene's germline CDR1 is MDHEN and CDR2 SYDVKM. CDR3 amino acids: CASSFEGYTEAFF. The CDR3 nucleotides are TGTGCCAGCAGTTTCGAAGGGTACACTGAAGCTTTCTTT.

This clonotype was seen ten or more times. The junction departs from germline at one end; a sequencing error may be responsible. The genes are TRBV7-9 and TRBJ1-4; TRBD1 matches 7 bases. The germline CDR1 and CDR2 sequences are SEHNR and FQNEAQ (reference sequence). The CDR3 contains 15 residues. For the CDR3, the DNA is TGTGCCAGCAGCCCCCCCCCCGGGACAGCAGAAAAGCTGTTTTTT. Translated, it gives CASSPPPGTAEKLFF.

This clonotype was recorded at least ten times. This sequence joins TRBV7-6 and TRBJ2-1; D not certain. CDR3 size: 15 residues. Trimming stripped 8 bases from V and 6 bases from J, with 20 bases between. Germline assignment: CDR1 SGHVS and CDR2 FNYEAQ. This chain's CDR3 is CASLPPVGPLNEQFF. The DNA for the CDR3 is TGTGCCAGCCTCCCGCCGGTGGGCCCTCTCAATGAGCAGTTCTTC.

In the case of this clonotype: Possible read error: a much larger clone is one base away. The V and J genes are TRBV6-2 or TRBV6-3 and TRBJ1-5, with D hard to call. Germline loops: CDR1 MNHEY, CDR2 SVGEGT. The CDR3 is 13 amino acids. V gave up 5 bases and J gave up 8 bases, with 13 bases separating them. In DNA, the CDR3 is TGTGCCAGCAGTGGATCACCTCAGAAGCCCCAGCATTTT. It codes for CASSGSPQKPQHF.

This clonotype has at least ten counts. The rearrangement links TRBV7-2 to TRBJ2-1, with 8 bases fitting TRBD2. CDR3 length: 15 residues. Germline V gives CDR1 SGHTA, CDR2 FQGNSA. Trimming at V came to 5 bases and at J to 8 bases, leaving 11 bases not matched to a gene. The CDR3 region is CASSRGTSLGYEQFF. The CDR3 coding sequence is TGTGCCAGCAGCCGAGGGACTAGTCTTGGTTATGAGCAGTTCTTC. Together with reference TRBV7-2 and TRBJ2-1, the CDR3 gives the full variable domain: GAGVSQSPSNKVTEKGKDVELRCDPISGHTALYWYRQSLGQGLEFLIYFQGNSAPDKSGLPSDRFSAERTGGSVSTLTIQRTQQEDSAVYLCASSRGTSLGYEQFFGPGTRLTVL.

This clonotype was counted at least ten times. The chain joins TRBV4-2 to TRBJ1-1; 7 nucleotides line up with TRBD1. The trim removed 1 base at V and 0 bases at J, leaving 5 bases unmatched. Germline CDR1 reads LGHNA; CDR2 reads YNFKEQ. CDR3 length: 16 residues. DNA for the CDR3: TGTGCCAGCAGCCAAGCGACAGGGAAGATGAACACTGAAGCTTTCTTT. As protein: CASSQATGKMNTEAFF.

In its sample, this clonotype was seen many times. The chain employs TRBV6-4 and TRBJ2-2; TRBD2 agrees at 7 bases. After removal of 4 bases from V and 6 bases from J, the junction contained 8 bases not matched to a gene. The CDR3 has 15 amino acids. CDR1 and CDR2 from the germline V gene are MRHNA and SNTAGT. The CDR3 coding sequence is TGTGCCAGCAGTGTAACGGCGGGAGTAGCCGGGGAGCTGTTTTTT. It translates to CASSVTAGVAGELFF.